This T cell receptor (beta chain) was profiled in a study of beta chain features in type 1 diabetes. Notes on the study in general: A greater similarity of naive, central memory and Treg TCRB repertoires was seen among patients than among healthy donors. Small HLA sub-analyses could not settle whether HLA shapes TCRB rearrangement. Using cDNA template may skew counts toward highly expressing activated cells.

Central memory, naive, regulatory and stem cell-like memory CD4+ cells were sorted by CD45RO/CCR7/CD25/CD127/CD95/CD27. cDNA synthesis used the whole RNA isolate, giving expressed TCRB sequences. Generated by immunoSEQ multiplex PCR, the TCRdb table keeps only in-frame clones and is missing some. Of under 450,000 clones in the sample, about 16% were seen once. This clone was counted between two and nine times. Its antigen is unknown. The sequenced sample consisted of naive CD4+ T cells from blood. This clonotype was obtained from a woman younger than 35 in good health.

The CDR3 spells CASSSTQGRYTF. In nucleotides, the CDR3 is TGCGCCAGCAGCTCAACACAGGGGCGCTACACCTTC. V and J are TRBV5-1 and TRBJ1-2; 7 bases map to TRBD1. Trimming cost V 3 bases and J 9 bases; bases outside gene matches: 5. CDR1 is SGHRS, CDR2 YFSETQ, per germline. This CDR3 is built from 12 residues.